This T cell receptor beta chain was observed in a study of blood T cell repertoires in COVID-19. Study in general: Both acute and convalescent COVID-19 samples were obtained from the United States, Italy and Spain.

As processed by the authors: How many nucleated cells were present was estimated from reference gene primer amplification. Repertoires were generated with immunoSEQ multiplex PCR, while TCRdb's copy carries only in-frame clones and drops some. D and trimming come from the DNA, and the V and J calls and clone size come from that table. The table records around 46,000 clones, approximately 90% of them present only once. Trimming cost V 6 bases and J 2 bases, with 11 bases left between them. CDR1 and CDR2 from the germline V gene are MNHEY and SVGAGI. This CDR3 is built from 13 residues. Self-reported history from a screening survey and questionnaire set each donor's cohort.

The V gene is TRBV6-5, the J gene TRBJ2-7, with D possibly being TRBD2 (5 bases). Sample: PBMCs or T cells enriched from blood (not recorded which). This TCR was recovered from a woman aged 50 to 60 who had recovered from COVID-19. The CDR3 nucleotides read TGTGCCAGCAGCCACGAGGAGGCCTACGAGCAGTACTTC. Translating gives CASSHEEAYEQYF.